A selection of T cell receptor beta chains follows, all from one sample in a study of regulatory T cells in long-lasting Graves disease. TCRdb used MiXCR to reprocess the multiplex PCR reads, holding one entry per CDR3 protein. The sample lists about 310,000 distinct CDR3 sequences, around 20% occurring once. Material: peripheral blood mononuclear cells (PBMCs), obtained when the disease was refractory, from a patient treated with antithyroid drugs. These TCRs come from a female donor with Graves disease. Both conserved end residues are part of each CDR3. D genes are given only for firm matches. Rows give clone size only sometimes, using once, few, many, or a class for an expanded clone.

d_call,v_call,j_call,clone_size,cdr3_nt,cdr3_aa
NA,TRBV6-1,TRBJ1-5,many,TGTGCCAGCAGTGAAAGAACAGGGTGGAGCCAGCCCCAGCATTTT,CASSERTGWSQPQHF
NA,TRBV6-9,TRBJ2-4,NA,TGTGCCAGCAGTTACGTAACGGGTGGCAAAAACATTCAGTACTTC,CASSYVTGGKNIQYF
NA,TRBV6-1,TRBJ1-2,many,TGTGCCAGCAGACGCACGCAGACTGAGAGCTATGGCTACACCTTC,CASRRTQTESYGYTF
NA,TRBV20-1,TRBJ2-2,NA,TGCAGTGCTAGACGGGGGCCCCCCGACACCGGGGAGCTGTTTTTT,CSARRGPPDTGELFF
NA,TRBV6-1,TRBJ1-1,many,TGTGCCAGCACCCGGAGACGGATGGAAGCTTTCTTT,CASTRRRMEAFF
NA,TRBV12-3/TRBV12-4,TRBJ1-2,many,TGTGCCAGCAGCGGGGGTAACTATGGCTACACCTTC,CASSGGNYGYTF
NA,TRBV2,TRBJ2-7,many,TGTGCCGGAGACCCCGGGACCGGAGCTGGCGAGCAGTACTTC,CAGDPGTGAGEQYF
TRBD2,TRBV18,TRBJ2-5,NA,TGTGCCAGCTCAGCGACTAGCGGGGAGACCCAGTACTTC,CASSATSGETQYF
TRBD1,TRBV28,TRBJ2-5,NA,TGTGCCAGCAGTTTGACGACAGGGGGTCTCCAAGAGACCCAGTACTTC,CASSLTTGGLQETQYF
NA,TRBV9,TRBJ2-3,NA,TGTGCCAGCAGCGTAGAGAGCCCTAGCACAGATACGCAGTATTTT,CASSVESPSTDTQYF
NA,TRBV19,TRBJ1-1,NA,TGTGCCAGTAGTCCGGACATCTGGACAGACCAAGGAAGAGCTTCCTTT,CASSPDIWTDQGRASF
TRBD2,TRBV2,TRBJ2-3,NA,TGTGCCAGCACAGGACTAGCGGGAGGCACAGATACGCAGTATTTT,CASTGLAGGTDTQYF
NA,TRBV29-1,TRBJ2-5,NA,TGCAGCGTTGTCTCGGGTAATCAAGAGACCCAGTACTTC,CSVVSGNQETQYF
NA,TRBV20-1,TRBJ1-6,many,TGCAGTGCGAACCGGGACTTTGCCTCACCCCTCCACTTT,CSANRDFASPLHF
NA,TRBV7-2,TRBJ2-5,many,TGTGCCAGCAGCTTAGACATCCAGGGTGCGGAGACCCAGTACTTC,CASSLDIQGAETQYF
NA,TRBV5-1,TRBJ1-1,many,TGCGCCAGCCAAATGGGGGCGGTTGCAGTAAGCACTGAAGCTTTCTTT,CASQMGAVAVSTEAFF
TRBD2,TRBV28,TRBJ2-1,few,TGTGCCAGCAGTTTCCAGCGGGGATACAATGAGCAGTTCTTC,CASSFQRGYNEQFF
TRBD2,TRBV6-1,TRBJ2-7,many,TGTGCCAGCAGTGGAGGGACTAGCGGGACTAGGGAGCAGTACTTC,CASSGGTSGTREQYF
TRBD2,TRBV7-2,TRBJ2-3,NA,TGTGCCAGCACCAAAACAGTTAGCGGGAGAGGATCGGATACGCAGTATTTT,CASTKTVSGRGSDTQYF
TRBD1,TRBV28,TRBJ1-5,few,TGTGCCAGCAGTTTGGAACAGGGGTTTCAGCCCCAGCATTTT,CASSLEQGFQPQHF
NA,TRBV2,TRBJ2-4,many,TGTGCCAGCAGTGAGTCTGGGGACATTCAGTACTTC,CASSESGDIQYF
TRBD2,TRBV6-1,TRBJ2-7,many,TGTGCCAGCAGCCACCTCCGGCCCAACGAACTAGCGGGATCCTACGAGCAGTACTTC,CASSHLRPNELAGSYEQYF